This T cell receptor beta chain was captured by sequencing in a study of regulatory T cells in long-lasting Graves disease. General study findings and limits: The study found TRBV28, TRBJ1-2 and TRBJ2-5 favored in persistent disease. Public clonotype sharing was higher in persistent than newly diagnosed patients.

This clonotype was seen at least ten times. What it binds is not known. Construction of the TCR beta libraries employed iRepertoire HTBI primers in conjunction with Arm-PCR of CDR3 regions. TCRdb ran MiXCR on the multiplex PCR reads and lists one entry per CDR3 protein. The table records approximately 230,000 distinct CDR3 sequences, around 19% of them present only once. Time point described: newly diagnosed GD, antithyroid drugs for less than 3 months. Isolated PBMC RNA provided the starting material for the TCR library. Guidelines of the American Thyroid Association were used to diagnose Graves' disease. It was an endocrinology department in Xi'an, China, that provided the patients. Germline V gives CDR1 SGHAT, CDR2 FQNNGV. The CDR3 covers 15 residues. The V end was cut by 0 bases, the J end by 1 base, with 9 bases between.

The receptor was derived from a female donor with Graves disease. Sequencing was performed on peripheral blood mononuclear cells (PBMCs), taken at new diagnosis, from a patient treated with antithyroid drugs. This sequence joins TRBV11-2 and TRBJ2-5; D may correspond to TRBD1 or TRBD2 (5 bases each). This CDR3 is CASSLERDRQETQYF. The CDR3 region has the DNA TGTGCCAGCAGCTTAGAGAGGGACCGCCAAGAGACCCAGTACTTC.